These 25 T cell receptor beta chains came from one sample sequenced in a study of blood T cell repertoires in COVID-19. Repertoires were generated with immunoSEQ multiplex PCR, while TCRdb's copy carries only in-frame clones and drops some. The sample holds some 330,000 clones, 88% seen once. Sequencing used peripheral blood. The receptors were sampled from a woman between 50 and 59 years old with active or convalescent COVID-19.

The V call is TRBV19, the J call TRBJ2-7; 8 nucleotides line up with TRBD2. This CDR3 is built from 14 residues. Germline V gene lookup returns CDR1 LNHDA and CDR2 SQIVND (reference sequence). The V segment lost 5 bases and the J segment 2 bases; nucleotides outside the gene matches: 5. The CDR3 region is CASSLAGETYEQYF. The CDR3 DNA sequence: TGTGCCAGTAGTCTAGCGGGTGAGACCTACGAGCAGTACTTC. The full variable domain, rest sourced from reference TRBV19 and TRBJ2-7, is DGGITQSPKYLFRKEGQNVTLSCEQNLNHDAMYWYRQDPGQGLRLIYYSQIVNDFQKGDIAEGYSVSREKKESFPLTVTSAQKNPTAFYLCASSLAGETYEQYFGPGTRLTVT.

The gene calls are TRBV6-5 and TRBJ2-7, with D possibly matching TRBD2 (6 bases). The ends were cut back, 4 bases at V and 5 bases at J, with 18 bases in the middle. The CDR3 loop spans 15 amino acids. Germline CDR1 MNHEY, CDR2 SVGAGI. CDR3 coding DNA: TGTGCCAGCAGTTCCTGGGGGAGGAAGGATGACGAGCAGTACTTC. Protein sequence: CASSSWGRKDDEQYF.

The chain employs TRBV5-1 and TRBJ2-2; 9 nucleotides agree with TRBD1. Germline CDR1 SGHRS, CDR2 YFSETQ. The CDR3 extends over 15 amino acids. J lost 3 bases, V lost 3 bases, and 3 bases had no gene match. The CDR3 loop is CASSSRTGDTGELFF. CDR3 coding DNA: TGCGCCAGCAGCTCGCGGACAGGGGACACCGGGGAGCTGTTTTTT.

This clone was recorded only once. The chain recombines TRBV4-1 with TRBJ2-1; 14 bases agree with TRBD2. The germline V gene encodes CDR1 MGHRA and CDR2 YSYEKL. Trimming cost V 1 base and J 8 bases; bases outside gene matches: 1. The CDR3 totals 15 residues. The CDR3 region has the DNA TGCGCCAGCAGCCAAGCGACTAGCGGGAGGGATGAGCAGTTCTTC. This encodes CASSQATSGRDEQFF.

The chain employs TRBV12-5 and TRBJ1-3; TRBD1 aligns across 7 bases. The V gene's germline CDR1 is LGHNT and CDR2 FRNRAP. J lost 0 bases, V lost 3 bases, and 29 bases had no gene match. The CDR3 is 24 residues long. CDR3 amino acids: CASGLETQKIPGQSRRGSGNTIYF. CDR3 DNA: TGTGCTAGTGGTTTAGAAACTCAGAAGATTCCGGGACAGTCTCGCCGCGGCTCTGGAAACACCATATATTTT.

V gene TRBV10-3 combines with J gene TRBJ2-1, with a tentative D call TRBD2 (6 bases). Germline V gives CDR1 ENHRY, CDR2 SYGVKD. V lost 9 bases to trimming and J lost 0 bases, with 12 bases between them. There are 14 residues in the CDR3. CDR3 coding DNA: TGTGCCATGGCATCCGGGGGCTCCTACAATGAGCAGTTCTTC. Translated, it gives CAMASGGSYNEQFF.

In its sample, this clone was seen once. This clone may be a read error of a much larger clone one base away. The rearrangement links TRBV2 to TRBJ2-5; 7 nucleotides agree with TRBD1. The V gene end was trimmed by 7 bases and the J gene end by 2 bases; junction bases not matched to a gene: 4. This CDR3 spans 13 amino acids. Looked up from germline, CDR1 is SNHLY and CDR2 is FYNNEI. The CDR3, as DNA: TGTGCCAGCAACCGGGACAGACAAGAGACCCAGTACTTC. Protein sequence: CASNRDRQETQYF.

This clone was counted many times. The chain links TRBV19 to TRBJ1-2; 9 bases match TRBD1. The CDR3 is 15 amino acids. V lost 3 bases and J lost 0; bases outside the gene matches: 2. Germline V lookup: CDR1 LNHDA, CDR2 SQIVND (reference sequence). As DNA, the CDR3 is TGTGCCAGTAGTATTGGGACAGGGACTAACTATGGCTACACCTTC. Translating it yields CASSIGTGTNYGYTF.

V and J are TRBV28 and TRBJ1-1, with D hard to call. The germline V gene has CDR1 MDHEN and CDR2 SYDVKM. CDR3 length equals 15 residues. Trimming took off 2 bases at V and 11 bases at J, with 21 bases between the two ends. The CDR3 DNA sequence: TGTGCCAGCAGTTTACGCTTTCCCGGGAACCCCGGGGCTTTCTTT. The encoded protein is CASSLRFPGNPGAFF.

This chain connects TRBV7-2 to TRBJ2-3; TRBD1 is a possible D gene (6 bases). The CDR3 is made up of 14 amino acids. The V end lost 1 base, the J end lost 4 bases, and 9 bases lay between the germline ends. Germline V gene sequence: CDR1 SGHTA, CDR2 FQGNSA. The CDR3 here is CASSLDRVADTQYF. The CDR3 region has the DNA TGTGCCAGCAGCTTAGACAGGGTTGCAGATACGCAGTATTTT. The full variable domain, with the rest looked up from reference TRBV7-2 and TRBJ2-3, is GAGVSQSPSNKVTEKGKDVELRCDPISGHTALYWYRQSLGQGLEFLIYFQGNSAPDKSGLPSDRFSAERTGGSVSTLTIQRTQQEDSAVYLCASSLDRVADTQYFGPGTRLTVL.

The chain recombines TRBV29-1 with TRBJ2-3; 10 bases are shared with TRBD2. The CDR3 spans 15 residues. V was pared by 5 bases and J by 3 bases, with 8 bases of the junction left unmatched. Looked up from germline, CDR1 is SQVTM and CDR2 is ANQGSEA. CDR3 nucleotide sequence: TGCAGCGTTCCCGCGACTAGCGGGCGGACAGATACGCAGTATTTT. Translating gives CSVPATSGRTDTQYF.

This chain links TRBV18 with TRBJ1-1; D not certain. V was shortened by 0 bases and J by 8 bases, with 10 bases between the two germline ends. The CDR3 has 13 residues. The germline gives CDR1 KGHSH, CDR2 LQKENI. CDR3 bases: TGTGCCAGCTCACCACCGTCCGGGTTAGAAGCTTTCTTT. Translating it yields CASSPPSGLEAFF.

CDR3 sequence: CAWSRSGQGNTEAFF. In nucleotides, the CDR3 is TGTGCCTGGAGCCGCTCCGGACAGGGGAACACTGAAGCTTTCTTT. The V call is TRBV30, the J call TRBJ1-1; 8 bases align to TRBD1. Germline V lookup: CDR1 GTSNPN, CDR2 SVGIG (reference sequence). Losses at the gene ends were 3 bases for V and 1 base for J; bases not matched to a gene: 7. This CDR3 region has 15 residues.

In this sample, this clone turned up a few times. The V call is TRBV2, the J call TRBJ2-1, with 10 positions matching TRBD2. The junction had 1 base not matched to a gene; V was cut back by 6 bases and J by 5 bases. The CDR3 covers 13 residues. Germline V gene data show CDR1 as SNHLY and CDR2 as FYNNEI. This CDR3 is CASRAGGNNEQFF. The CDR3 DNA reads as TGTGCCAGCAGAGCGGGAGGGAACAATGAGCAGTTCTTC.

The rearrangement uses TRBV11-2 and TRBJ1-2; D not certain. CDR3 size: 15 residues. Trimming pared 4 bases from V and 7 bases from J, leaving 19 bases between. Per the germline V gene, CDR1 is SGHAT and CDR2 is FQNNGV. The chain's CDR3 is CASSSRGEATSGYTF. CDR3 in DNA: TGTGCCAGCAGCTCCCGAGGTGAAGCTACAAGTGGCTACACCTTC.

V and J are TRBV5-1 and TRBJ1-5, with 7 nucleotides matching TRBD1. The ends lost 0 bases at V and 3 bases at J; junction bases unmatched: 3. Germline V lookup: CDR1 SGHRS, CDR2 YFSETQ. CDR3 size: 15 residues. The chain's CDR3 is CASSLGDSFNQPQHF. For the CDR3, the DNA is TGCGCCAGCAGCTTGGGGGACAGCTTCAATCAGCCCCAGCATTTT.

In regard to this clone: A much larger clonotype is one base distant, so this may be a read error. The chain employs TRBV9 and TRBJ2-5, with 13 positions matching TRBD2. Germline assignment: CDR1 SGDLS and CDR2 YYNGEE. The CDR3 has 16 amino acids. V dropped 4 bases and J dropped 1; count of bases not matched to a gene: 4. CDR3 nucleotide sequence: TGTGCCAGCAGCTTGACTAGCGGGGGGCCCCAAGAGACCCAGTACTTC. This sequence encodes CASSLTSGGPQETQYF.

The chain links TRBV4-3 to TRBJ1-2; no clear D gene. V shed 4 bases and J shed 3 bases, with 12 bases lying between them. The CDR3 consists of 14 residues. Germline V lookup: CDR1 LGHNA, CDR2 YSLEER. CDR3 residues: CASSPAGSDYGYTF. The CDR3 nucleotides are TGCGCCAGCAGCCCGGCCGGGTCAGACTATGGCTACACCTTC.

The chain employs TRBV10-3 and TRBJ2-1, with a weak D call TRBD2 (5 bases). Trimming took off 3 bases at V and 6 bases at J, with 21 bases between the two ends. CDR1 ENHRY and CDR2 SYGVKD come from the germline V gene. This CDR3 is built from 17 residues. In nucleotides, the CDR3 is TGTGCCATCAGTGATCCCCAAATGAGCGGCTCGTCCAATGAGCAGTTCTTC. It codes for CAISDPQMSGSSNEQFF.

V usage is TRBV18 and J usage is TRBJ1-2; no clear D. Trimming pared 0 bases from V and 4 bases from J, leaving 12 bases between. The CDR3 spans 15 residues. Germline-derived CDR1 and CDR2 are KGHSH and LQKENI. CDR3: CASSPPARGRYGYTF. The DNA for the CDR3 is TGTGCCAGCTCACCACCCGCGAGAGGTCGCTATGGCTACACCTTC.

This clone was detected a few times. The chain has TRBV4-1 and TRBJ1-5, with TRBD1 identical over 12 bases. Germline values: CDR1 MGHRA, CDR2 YSYEKL. The CDR3 contains 17 residues. V trimming: 3 bases; J trimming: 6 bases; junction bases outside the gene matches: 9. CDR3 sequence (DNA): TGCGCCAGCAGCCAGGGACCGGGACAGGGGGCTGGTCAGCCCCAGCATTTT. Amino acids: CASSQGPGQGAGQPQHF.

Notes on this clone: A junction end diverges from the germline sequence, so it may reflect a read error. DNA of the CDR3: TGTGTCAGCAGTTACGGCGGAGCCTCTGGAAACACCATATATTTT. Translation: CVSSYGGASGNTIYF. The V gene is TRBV6-2 or TRBV6-3, the J gene TRBJ1-3; D remains ambiguous. From germline, CDR1 is MNHEY and CDR2 SVGEGT. The CDR3 length is 15 residues.

The chain employs TRBV18 and TRBJ1-1; no reliable D call. The CDR3 runs to 13 residues. Germline V gene lookup returns CDR1 KGHSH and CDR2 LQKENI. The V end was cut by 1 base, the J end by 11 bases, with 14 bases between. The CDR3 is CASSPLIREEAFF. The CDR3 region has the DNA TGTGCCAGCTCACCACTTATCCGGGAGGAGGCTTTCTTT.

This clone was recorded once. For the CDR3, the DNA is TGTGCCAGCAGCCATTCGTCGTACGAGCAGTACTTC. It is translated as CASSHSSYEQYF. V gene TRBV14 combines with J gene TRBJ2-7, with D hard to call. Trimming took off 3 bases at V and 4 bases at J, with 7 bases between the two ends. CDR3 size: 12 residues. Germline V lookup: CDR1 SGHDN, CDR2 FVKESK.

This chain joins TRBV19 and TRBJ1-2; TRBD1 is a possible D gene (5 bases). Trimming removed 6 bases at V and 2 bases at J, with 10 bases between. The CDR3 sequence is 13 residues long. Germline V gene lookup returns CDR1 LNHDA and CDR2 SQIVND (reference sequence). The CDR3 nucleotides read TGTGCCAGTAGCCCGGGGGGGAACTATGGCTACACCTTC. Translation: CASSPGGNYGYTF.